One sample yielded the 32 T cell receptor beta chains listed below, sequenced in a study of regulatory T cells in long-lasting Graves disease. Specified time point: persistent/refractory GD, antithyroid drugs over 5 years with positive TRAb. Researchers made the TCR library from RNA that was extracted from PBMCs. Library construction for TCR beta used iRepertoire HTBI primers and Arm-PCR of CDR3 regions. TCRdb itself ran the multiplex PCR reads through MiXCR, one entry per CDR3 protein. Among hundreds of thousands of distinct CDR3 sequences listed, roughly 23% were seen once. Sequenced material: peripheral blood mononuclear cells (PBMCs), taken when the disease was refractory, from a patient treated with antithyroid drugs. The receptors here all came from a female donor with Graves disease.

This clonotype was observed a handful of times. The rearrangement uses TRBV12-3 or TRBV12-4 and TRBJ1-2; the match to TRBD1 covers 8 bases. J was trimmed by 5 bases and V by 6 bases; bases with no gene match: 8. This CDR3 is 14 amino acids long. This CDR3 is CASSRRGQTYGYTF. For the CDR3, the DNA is TGTGCCAGCAGCCGCAGGGGGCAGACATATGGCTACACCTTC.

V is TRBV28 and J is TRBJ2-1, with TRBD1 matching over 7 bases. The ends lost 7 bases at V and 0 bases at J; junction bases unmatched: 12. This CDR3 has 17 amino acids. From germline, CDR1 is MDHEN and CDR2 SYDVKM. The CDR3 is CASIRRWTGPSYNEQFF. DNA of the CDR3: TGTGCCAGCATCCGTAGGTGGACAGGCCCCTCCTACAATGAGCAGTTCTTC. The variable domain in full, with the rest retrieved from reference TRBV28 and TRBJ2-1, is DVKVTQSSRYLVKRTGEKVFLECVQDMDHENMFWYRQDPGLGLRLIYFSYDVKMKEKGDIPEGYSVSREKKERFSLILESASTNQTSMYLCASIRRWTGPSYNEQFFGPGTRLTVL.

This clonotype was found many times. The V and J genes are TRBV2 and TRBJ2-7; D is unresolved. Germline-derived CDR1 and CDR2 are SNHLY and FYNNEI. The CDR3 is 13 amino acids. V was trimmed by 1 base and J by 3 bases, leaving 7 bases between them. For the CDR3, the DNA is TGTGCCAGCAGTGAAGACCCCTTCTACGAGCAGTACTTC. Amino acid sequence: CASSEDPFYEQYF.

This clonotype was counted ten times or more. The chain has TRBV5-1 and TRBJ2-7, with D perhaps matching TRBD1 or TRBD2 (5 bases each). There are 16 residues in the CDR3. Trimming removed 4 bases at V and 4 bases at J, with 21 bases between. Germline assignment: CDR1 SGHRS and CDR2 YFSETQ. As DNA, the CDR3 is TGCGCCAGCAGCCCGGAATTATCCGGGACCCTATACGAGCAGTACTTC. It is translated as CASSPELSGTLYEQYF. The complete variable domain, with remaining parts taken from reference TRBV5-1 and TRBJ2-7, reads KAGVTQTPRYLIKTRGQQVTLSCSPISGHRSVSWYQQTPGQGLQFLFEYFSETQRNKGNFPGRFSGRQFSNSRSEMNVSTLELGDSALYLCASSPELSGTLYEQYFGPGTRLTVT.

CDR3 residues: CSVEGSGNEKLFF. The CDR3 nucleotides are TGCAGTGTTGAGGGGTCGGGGAATGAAAAACTGTTTTTT. V and J are TRBV20-1 and TRBJ1-4; tentatively, D is TRBD1 (5 bases). V was trimmed by 7 bases and J by 5 bases, leaving 14 bases between them. The CDR3 has 13 amino acids. CDR1 and CDR2 from the germline V gene are DFQATT and SNEGSKA (reference sequence).

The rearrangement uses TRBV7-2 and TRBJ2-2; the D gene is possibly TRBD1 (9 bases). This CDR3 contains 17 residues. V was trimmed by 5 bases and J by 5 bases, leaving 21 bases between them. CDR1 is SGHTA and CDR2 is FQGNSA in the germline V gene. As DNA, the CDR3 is TGTGCCAGCAGCCGGGACAGGGTATCGGGAGGGACCGGGGAGCTGTTTTTT. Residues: CASSRDRVSGGTGELFF.

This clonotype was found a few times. Here the CDR3 DNA reads TGTGCCAGCAGCCCCAGGGGGTATGTCGCAAAACTGTTTTTT. This codes for CASSPRGYVAKLFF. The chain combines TRBV5-6 with TRBJ1-4, with 7 bases identical to TRBD1. CDR3 length: 14 residues. CDR1 is SGHDT and CDR2 is YYEEEE in the germline V gene. V shed 4 bases and J 10 bases; nucleotides not matched to a gene: 10.

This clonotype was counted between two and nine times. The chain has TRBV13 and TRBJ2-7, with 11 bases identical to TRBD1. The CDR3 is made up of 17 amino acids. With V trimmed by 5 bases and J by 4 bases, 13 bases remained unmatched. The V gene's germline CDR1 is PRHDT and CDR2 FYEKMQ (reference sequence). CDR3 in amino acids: CASSRTRDRGWVYEQYF. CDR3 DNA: TGTGCCAGCAGCCGAACCCGGGACAGGGGGTGGGTGTACGAGCAGTACTTC.

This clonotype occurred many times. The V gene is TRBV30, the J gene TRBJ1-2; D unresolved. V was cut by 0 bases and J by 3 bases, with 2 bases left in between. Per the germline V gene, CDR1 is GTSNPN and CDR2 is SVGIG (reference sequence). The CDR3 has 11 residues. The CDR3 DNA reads TGTGCCTGGAGTGTAGACTATGGCTACACCTTC. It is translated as CAWSVDYGYTF.

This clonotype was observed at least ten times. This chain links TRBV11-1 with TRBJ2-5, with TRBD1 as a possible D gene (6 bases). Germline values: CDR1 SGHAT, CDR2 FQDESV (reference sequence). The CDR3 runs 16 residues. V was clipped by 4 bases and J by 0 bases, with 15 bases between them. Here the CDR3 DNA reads TGTGCCAGCAGCTCCGGACAGCCTCTCCACCAAGAGACCCAGTACTTC. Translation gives CASSSGQPLHQETQYF.

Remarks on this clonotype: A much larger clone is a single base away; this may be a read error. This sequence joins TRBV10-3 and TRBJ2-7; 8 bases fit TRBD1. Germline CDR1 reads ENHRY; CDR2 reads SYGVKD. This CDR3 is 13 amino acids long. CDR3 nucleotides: TGTGCCTCCACCGGGACAGGTCCTACGCAGCAGTGCTTC. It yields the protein CASTGTGPTQQCF.

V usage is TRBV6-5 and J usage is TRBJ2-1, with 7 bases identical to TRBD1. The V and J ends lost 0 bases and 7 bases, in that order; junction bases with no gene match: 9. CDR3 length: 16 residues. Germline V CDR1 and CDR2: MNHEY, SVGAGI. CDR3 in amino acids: CASSYSIDRVGNEQFF. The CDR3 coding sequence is TGTGCCAGCAGTTACTCGATAGACAGGGTGGGGAATGAGCAGTTCTTC.

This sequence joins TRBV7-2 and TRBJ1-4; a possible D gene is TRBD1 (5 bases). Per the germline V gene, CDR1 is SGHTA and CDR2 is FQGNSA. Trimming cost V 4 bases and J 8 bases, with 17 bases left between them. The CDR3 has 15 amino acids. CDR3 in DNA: TGTGCCAGCAGCTCCGCTGGGGGGAGAGAAGAAAAACTGTTTTTT. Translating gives CASSSAGGREEKLFF. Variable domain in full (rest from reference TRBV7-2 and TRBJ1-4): GAGVSQSPSNKVTEKGKDVELRCDPISGHTALYWYRQSLGQGLEFLIYFQGNSAPDKSGLPSDRFSAERTGGSVSTLTIQRTQQEDSAVYLCASSSAGGREEKLFFGSGTQLSVL.

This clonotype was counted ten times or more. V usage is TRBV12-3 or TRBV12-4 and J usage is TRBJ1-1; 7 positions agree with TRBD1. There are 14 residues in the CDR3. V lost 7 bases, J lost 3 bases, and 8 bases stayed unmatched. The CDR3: CASKILRGDTEAFF. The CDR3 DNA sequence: TGTGCCAGCAAGATCCTCAGGGGGGACACTGAAGCTTTCTTT.

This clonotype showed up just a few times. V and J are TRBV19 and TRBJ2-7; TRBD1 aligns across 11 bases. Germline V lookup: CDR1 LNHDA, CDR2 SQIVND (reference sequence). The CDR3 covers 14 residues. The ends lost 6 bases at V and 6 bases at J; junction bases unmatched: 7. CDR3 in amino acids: CASSQTGQGAEQYF. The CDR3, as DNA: TGTGCCAGTAGCCAAACAGGACAGGGGGCCGAGCAGTACTTC.

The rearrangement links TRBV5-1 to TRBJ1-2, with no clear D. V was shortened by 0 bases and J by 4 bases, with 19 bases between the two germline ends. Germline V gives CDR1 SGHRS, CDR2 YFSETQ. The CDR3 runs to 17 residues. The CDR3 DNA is TGCGCCAGCAGCTTGGAACAGACCAAAGGGTATACCTATGGCTACACCTTC. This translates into CASSLEQTKGYTYGYTF. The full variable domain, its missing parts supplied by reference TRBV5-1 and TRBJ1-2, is KAGVTQTPRYLIKTRGQQVTLSCSPISGHRSVSWYQQTPGQGLQFLFEYFSETQRNKGNFPGRFSGRQFSNSRSEMNVSTLELGDSALYLCASSLEQTKGYTYGYTFGSGTRLTVV.

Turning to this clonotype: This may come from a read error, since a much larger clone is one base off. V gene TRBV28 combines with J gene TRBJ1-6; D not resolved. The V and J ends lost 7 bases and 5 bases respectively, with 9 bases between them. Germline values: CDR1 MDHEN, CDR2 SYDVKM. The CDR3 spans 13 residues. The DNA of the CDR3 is TGTGCCAGCAACCCGACCAATAATTCACCCCTCCACTTT. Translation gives CASNPTNNSPLHF.

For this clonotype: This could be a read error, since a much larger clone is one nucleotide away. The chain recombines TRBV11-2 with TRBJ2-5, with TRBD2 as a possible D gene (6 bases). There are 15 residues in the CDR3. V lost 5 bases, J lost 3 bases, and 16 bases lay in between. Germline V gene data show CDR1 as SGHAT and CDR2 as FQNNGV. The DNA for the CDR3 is TGTGCCAGCAGCAGTCCGCGGGGCAGCAAAGAGACCCAGTACTTC. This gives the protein CASSSPRGSKETQYF.

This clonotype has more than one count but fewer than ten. CDR3 DNA sequence: TGTGCCAGCAGCCATAGGACTAGCGGGGGGACCGGGGAGCTGTTTTTT. It codes for CASSHRTSGGTGELFF. The V and J genes are TRBV7-8 and TRBJ2-2; 14 positions agree with TRBD2. This CDR3 comprises 16 residues. V dropped 5 bases and J dropped 5; count of bases not matched to a gene: 4. Germline-derived CDR1 and CDR2 are SGHVS and FQNEAQ.

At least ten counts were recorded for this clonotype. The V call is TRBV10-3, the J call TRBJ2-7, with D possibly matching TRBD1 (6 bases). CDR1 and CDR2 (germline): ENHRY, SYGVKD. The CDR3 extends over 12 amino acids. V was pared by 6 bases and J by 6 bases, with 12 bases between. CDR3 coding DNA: TGTGCCATCAGCCCGACAGGTGGCGAGCAGTACTTC. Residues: CAISPTGGEQYF.

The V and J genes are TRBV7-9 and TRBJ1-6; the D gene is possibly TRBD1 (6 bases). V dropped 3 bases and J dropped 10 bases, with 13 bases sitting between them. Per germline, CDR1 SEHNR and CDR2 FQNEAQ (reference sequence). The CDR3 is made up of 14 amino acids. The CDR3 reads CASSFSGVDSPLHF. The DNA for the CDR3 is TGTGCCAGCAGCTTTTCAGGGGTCGACTCACCCCTCCACTTT.

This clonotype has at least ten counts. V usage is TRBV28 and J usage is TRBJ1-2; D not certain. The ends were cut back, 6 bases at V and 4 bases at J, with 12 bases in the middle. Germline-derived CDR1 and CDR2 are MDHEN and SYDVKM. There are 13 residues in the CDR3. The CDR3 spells CASRGSSVYGYTF. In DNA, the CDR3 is TGTGCCAGCAGGGGGTCTTCTGTCTATGGCTACACCTTC.

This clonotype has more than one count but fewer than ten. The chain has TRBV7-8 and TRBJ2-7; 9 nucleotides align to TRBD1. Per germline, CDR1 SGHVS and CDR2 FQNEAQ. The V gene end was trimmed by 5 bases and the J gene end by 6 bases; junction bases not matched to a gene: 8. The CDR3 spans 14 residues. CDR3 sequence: CASSPSRTGVEQYF. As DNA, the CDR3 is TGTGCCAGCAGCCCCAGCAGGACAGGGGTCGAGCAGTACTTC.

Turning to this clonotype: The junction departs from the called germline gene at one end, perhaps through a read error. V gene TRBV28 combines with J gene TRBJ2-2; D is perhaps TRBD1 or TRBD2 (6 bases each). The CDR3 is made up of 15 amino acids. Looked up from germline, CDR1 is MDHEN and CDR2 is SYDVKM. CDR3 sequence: CASSLAEGQTGGLFF. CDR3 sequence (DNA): TGTGCCAGCAGTTTAGCGGAGGGACAAACCGGGGGGCTGTTTTTT.

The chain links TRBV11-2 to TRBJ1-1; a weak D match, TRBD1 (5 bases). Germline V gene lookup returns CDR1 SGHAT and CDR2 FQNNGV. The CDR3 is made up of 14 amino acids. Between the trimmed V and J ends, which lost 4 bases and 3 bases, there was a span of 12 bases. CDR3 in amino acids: CASSWRGGDTEAFF. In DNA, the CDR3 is TGTGCCAGCAGCTGGAGGGGAGGGGACACTGAAGCTTTCTTT.

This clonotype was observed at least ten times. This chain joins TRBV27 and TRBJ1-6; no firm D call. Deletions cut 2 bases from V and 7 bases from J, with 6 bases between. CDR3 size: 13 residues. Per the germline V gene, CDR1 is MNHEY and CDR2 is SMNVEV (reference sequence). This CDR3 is CASSLAINSPLHF. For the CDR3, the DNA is TGTGCCAGCAGTTTAGCCATCAATTCACCCCTCCACTTT.

The CDR3 spells CASSEGTGYNEKLFF. CDR3 DNA: TGTGCCAGCAGCGAGGGGACAGGCTATAATGAAAAACTGTTTTTT. The chain links TRBV9 to TRBJ1-4, with 8 bases aligning to TRBD1. Losses at the gene ends were 3 bases for V and 4 bases for J; bases not matched to a gene: 5. This CDR3 is built from 15 residues. Germline-derived CDR1 and CDR2 are SGDLS and YYNGEE.

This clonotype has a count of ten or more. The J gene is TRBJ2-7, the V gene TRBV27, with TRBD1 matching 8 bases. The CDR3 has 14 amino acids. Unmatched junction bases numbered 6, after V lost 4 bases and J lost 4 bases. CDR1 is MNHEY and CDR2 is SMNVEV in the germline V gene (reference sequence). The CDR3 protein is CASSSRGRGYEQYF. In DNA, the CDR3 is TGTGCCAGCAGTTCCAGGGGGCGCGGTTACGAGCAGTACTTC.

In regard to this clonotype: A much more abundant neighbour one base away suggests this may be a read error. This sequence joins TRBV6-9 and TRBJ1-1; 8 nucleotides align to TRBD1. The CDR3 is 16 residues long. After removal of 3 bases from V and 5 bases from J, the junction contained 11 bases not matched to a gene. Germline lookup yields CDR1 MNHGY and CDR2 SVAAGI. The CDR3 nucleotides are TGTGCCAGCAGTTACGTCCCAGGGGGCATACGGACTGAAGCTTTCTTT. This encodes CASSYVPGGIRTEAFF.

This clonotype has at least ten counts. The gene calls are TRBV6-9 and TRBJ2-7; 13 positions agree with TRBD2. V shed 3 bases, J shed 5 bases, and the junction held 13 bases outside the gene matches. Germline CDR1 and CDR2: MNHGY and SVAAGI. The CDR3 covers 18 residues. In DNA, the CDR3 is TGTGCCAGCAGTTACCGGGCCGGACTAGCGGGAGCCCGCAACGAGCAGTACTTC. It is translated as CASSYRAGLAGARNEQYF.

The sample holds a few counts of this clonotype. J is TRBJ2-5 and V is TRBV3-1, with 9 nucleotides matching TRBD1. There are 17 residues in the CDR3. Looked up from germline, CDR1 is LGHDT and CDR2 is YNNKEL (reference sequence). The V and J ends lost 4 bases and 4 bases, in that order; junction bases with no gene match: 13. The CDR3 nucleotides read TGTGCCAGCAGCCTCCCCTCTAACAGGGGGCGGTCAGAGACCCAGTACTTC. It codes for CASSLPSNRGRSETQYF.

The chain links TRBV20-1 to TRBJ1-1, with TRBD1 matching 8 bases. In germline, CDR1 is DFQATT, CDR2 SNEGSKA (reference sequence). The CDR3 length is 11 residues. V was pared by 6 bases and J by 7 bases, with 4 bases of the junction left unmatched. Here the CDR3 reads CSARTGFEAFF. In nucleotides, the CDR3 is TGCAGTGCAAGGACAGGGTTTGAAGCTTTCTTT.